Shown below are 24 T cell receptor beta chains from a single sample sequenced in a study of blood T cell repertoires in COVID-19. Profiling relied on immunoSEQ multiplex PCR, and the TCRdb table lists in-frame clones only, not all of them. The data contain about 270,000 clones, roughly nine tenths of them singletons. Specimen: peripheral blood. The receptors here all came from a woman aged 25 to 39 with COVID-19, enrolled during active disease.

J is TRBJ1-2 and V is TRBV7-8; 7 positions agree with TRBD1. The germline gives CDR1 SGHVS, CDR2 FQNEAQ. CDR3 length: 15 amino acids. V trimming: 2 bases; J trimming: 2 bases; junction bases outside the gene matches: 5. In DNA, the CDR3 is TGTGCCAGCAGCTTACCGGGACAGCCCAACTATGGCTACACCTTC. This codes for CASSLPGQPNYGYTF.

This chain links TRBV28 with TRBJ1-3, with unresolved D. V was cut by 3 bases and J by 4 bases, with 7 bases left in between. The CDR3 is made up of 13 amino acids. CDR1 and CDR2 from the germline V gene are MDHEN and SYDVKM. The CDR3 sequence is CASSFRRGNTIYF. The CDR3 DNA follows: TGTGCCAGCAGTTTTCGCAGGGGAAACACCATATATTTT. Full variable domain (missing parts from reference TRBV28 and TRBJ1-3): DVKVTQSSRYLVKRTGEKVFLECVQDMDHENMFWYRQDPGLGLRLIYFSYDVKMKEKGDIPEGYSVSREKKERFSLILESASTNQTSMYLCASSFRRGNTIYFGEGSWLTVV.

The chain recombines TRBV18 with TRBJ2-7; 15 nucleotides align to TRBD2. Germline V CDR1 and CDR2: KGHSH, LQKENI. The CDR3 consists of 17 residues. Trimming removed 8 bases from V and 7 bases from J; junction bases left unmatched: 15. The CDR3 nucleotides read TGTGCCAGCGCCGGGACTAGCGGGGGGAGTTCCTCGGGTGAGCAGTACTTC. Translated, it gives CASAGTSGGSSSGEQYF.

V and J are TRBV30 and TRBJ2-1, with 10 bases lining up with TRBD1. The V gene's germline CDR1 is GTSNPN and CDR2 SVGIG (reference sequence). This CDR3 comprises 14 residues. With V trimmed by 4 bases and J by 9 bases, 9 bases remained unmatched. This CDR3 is CAWTMGTGVAEQFF. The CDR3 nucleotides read TGTGCCTGGACGATGGGGACAGGGGTGGCTGAGCAGTTCTTC.

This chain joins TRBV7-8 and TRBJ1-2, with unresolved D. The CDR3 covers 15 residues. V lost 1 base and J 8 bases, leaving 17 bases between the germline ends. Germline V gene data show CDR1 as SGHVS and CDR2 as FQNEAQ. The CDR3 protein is CASSLGRDSAWGYTF. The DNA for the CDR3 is TGTGCCAGCAGCTTAGGTCGTGACTCGGCCTGGGGCTACACCTTC.

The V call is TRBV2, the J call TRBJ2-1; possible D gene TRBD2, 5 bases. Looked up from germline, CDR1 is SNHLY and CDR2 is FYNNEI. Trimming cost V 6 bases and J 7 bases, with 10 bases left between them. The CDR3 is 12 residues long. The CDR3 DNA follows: TGTGCCAGCAGCGTCACTAGGAATGAGCAGTTCTTC. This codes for CASSVTRNEQFF.

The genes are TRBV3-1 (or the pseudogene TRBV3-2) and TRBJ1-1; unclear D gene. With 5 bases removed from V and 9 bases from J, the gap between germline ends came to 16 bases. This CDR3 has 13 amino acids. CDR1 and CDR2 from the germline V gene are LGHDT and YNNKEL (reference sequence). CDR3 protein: CASSTDTTRQAFF. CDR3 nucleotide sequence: TGTGCCAGCAGCACCGACACGACACGTCAAGCTTTCTTT.

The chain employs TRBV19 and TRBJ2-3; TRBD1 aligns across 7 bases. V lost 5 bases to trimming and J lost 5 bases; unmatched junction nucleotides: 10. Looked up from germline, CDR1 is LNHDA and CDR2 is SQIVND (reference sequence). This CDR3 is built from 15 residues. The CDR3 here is CASSPRTGPVDTQYF. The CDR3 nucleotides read TGTGCCAGTAGTCCCCGGACAGGTCCGGTAGATACGCAGTATTTT.

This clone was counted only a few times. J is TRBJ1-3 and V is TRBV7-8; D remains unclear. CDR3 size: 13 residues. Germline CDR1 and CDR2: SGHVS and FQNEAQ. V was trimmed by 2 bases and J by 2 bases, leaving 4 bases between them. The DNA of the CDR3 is TGTGCCAGCAGCTTACGGGCTGGAAACACCATATATTTT. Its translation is CASSLRAGNTIYF. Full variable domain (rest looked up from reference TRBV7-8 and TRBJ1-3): GAGVSQSPRYKVAKRGQDVALRCDPISGHVSLFWYQQALGQGPEFLTYFQNEAQLDKSGLPSDRFFAERPEGSVSTLKIQRTQQEDSAVYLCASSLRAGNTIYFGEGSWLTVV.

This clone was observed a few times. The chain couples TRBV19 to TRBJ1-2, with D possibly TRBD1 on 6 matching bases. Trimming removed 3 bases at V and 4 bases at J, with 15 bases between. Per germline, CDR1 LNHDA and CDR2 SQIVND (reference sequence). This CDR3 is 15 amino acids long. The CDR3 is CASSMQGTALYGYTF. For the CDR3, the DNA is TGTGCCAGTAGTATGCAGGGGACGGCGCTCTATGGCTACACCTTC.

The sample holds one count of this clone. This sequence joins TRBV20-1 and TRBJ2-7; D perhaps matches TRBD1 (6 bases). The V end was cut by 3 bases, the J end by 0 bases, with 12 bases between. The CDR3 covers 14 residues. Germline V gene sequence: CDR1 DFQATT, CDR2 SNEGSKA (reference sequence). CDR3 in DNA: TGCAGTGCTAGTCTTGGGACATTCTCCTACGAGCAGTACTTC. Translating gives CSASLGTFSYEQYF.

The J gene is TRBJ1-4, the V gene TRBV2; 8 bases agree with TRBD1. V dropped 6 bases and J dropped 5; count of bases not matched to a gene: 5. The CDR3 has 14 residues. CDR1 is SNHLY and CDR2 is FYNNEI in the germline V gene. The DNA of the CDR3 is TGTGCCAGCAGGGTGGACAGGGTAAATGAAAAACTGTTTTTT. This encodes CASRVDRVNEKLFF.

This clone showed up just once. The CDR3 here is CASSADRGRRNTIYF. CDR3 DNA sequence: TGTGCCAGTAGTGCAGACAGGGGTCGAAGAAACACCATATATTTT. The J gene is TRBJ1-3, the V gene TRBV19, with 8 positions matching TRBD1. In germline, CDR1 is LNHDA, CDR2 SQIVND (reference sequence). The CDR3 consists of 15 residues. V lost 5 bases, J lost 5 bases, and 8 bases stayed unmatched.

The CDR3 protein is CASSLAPRGTGELFF. The CDR3 bases are TGTGCCAGCAGCTTAGCCCCACGAGGGACCGGGGAGCTGTTTTTT. The chain joins TRBV7-9 to TRBJ2-2, with a possible D match to TRBD2 (5 bases). The CDR3 totals 15 residues. Germline values: CDR1 SEHNR, CDR2 FQNEAQ (reference sequence). V gave up 0 bases and J gave up 5 bases, with 10 bases separating them.

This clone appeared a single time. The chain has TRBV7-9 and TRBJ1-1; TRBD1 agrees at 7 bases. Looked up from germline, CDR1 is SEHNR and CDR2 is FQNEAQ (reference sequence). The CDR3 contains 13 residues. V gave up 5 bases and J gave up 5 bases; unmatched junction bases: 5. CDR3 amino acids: CASSPPGGTEAFF. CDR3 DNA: TGTGCCAGCAGCCCACCAGGGGGGACTGAAGCTTTCTTT.

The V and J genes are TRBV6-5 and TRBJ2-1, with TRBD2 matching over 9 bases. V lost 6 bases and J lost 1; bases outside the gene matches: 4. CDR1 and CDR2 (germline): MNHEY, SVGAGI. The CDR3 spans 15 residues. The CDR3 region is CASRAGGPSYNEQFF. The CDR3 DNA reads TGTGCCAGCAGAGCGGGGGGTCCATCCTACAATGAGCAGTTCTTC.

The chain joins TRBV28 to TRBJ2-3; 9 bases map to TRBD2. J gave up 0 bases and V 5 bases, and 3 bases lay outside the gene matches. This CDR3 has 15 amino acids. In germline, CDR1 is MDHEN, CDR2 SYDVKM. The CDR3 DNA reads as TGTGCCAGCAGTGATAGCGGGGGCAGCACAGATACGCAGTATTTT. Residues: CASSDSGGSTDTQYF.

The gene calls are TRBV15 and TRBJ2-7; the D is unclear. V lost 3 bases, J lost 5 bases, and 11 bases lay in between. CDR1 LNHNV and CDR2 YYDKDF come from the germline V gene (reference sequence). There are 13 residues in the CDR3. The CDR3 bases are TGTGCCACCAGCAGCACGCCCCGGGACGAGCAGTACTTC. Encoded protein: CATSSTPRDEQYF. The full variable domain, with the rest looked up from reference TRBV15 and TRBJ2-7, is DAMVIQNPRYQVTQFGKPVTLSCSQTLNHNVMYWYQQKSSQAPKLLFHYYDKDFNNEADTPDNFQSRRPNTSFCFLDIRSPGLGDTAMYLCATSSTPRDEQYFGPGTRLTVT.

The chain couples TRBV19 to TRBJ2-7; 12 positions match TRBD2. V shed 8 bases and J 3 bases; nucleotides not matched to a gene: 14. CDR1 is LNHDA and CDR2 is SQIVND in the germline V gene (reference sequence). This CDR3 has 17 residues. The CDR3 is CASRGLAGGPGDYEQYF. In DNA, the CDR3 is TGTGCCAGTCGGGGGCTAGCGGGGGGGCCAGGAGACTACGAGCAGTACTTC.

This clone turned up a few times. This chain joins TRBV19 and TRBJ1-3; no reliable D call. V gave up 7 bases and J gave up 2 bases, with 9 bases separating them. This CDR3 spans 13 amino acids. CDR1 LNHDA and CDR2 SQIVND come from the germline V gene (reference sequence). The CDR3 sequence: CASTGWPGNTIYF. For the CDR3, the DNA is TGTGCCAGTACAGGATGGCCTGGAAACACCATATATTTT.

The CDR3, as DNA: TGTGCCAGCAGCTTGACGGGGATAAAAGAGCAGTTCTTC. This sequence encodes CASSLTGIKEQFF. This sequence joins TRBV11-3 and TRBJ2-1; tentatively, D is TRBD2 (5 bases). CDR1 and CDR2 from the germline V gene are SGHNT and YENEEA. The CDR3 contains 13 residues. V shed 3 bases and J shed 10 bases, with 13 bases lying between them.

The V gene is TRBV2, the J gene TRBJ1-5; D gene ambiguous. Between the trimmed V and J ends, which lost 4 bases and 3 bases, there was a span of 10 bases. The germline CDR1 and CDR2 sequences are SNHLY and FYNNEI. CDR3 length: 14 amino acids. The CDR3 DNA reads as TGTGCCAGCAGTGGAGGATACGACAATCAGCCCCAGCATTTT. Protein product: CASSGGYDNQPQHF.

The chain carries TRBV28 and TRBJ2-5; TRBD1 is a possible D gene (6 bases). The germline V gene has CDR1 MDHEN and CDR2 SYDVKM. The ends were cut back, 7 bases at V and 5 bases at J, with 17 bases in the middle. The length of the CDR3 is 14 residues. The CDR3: CASNSQGKGETQYF. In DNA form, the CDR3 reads TGTGCCAGCAACTCCCAGGGGAAGGGGGAGACCCAGTACTTC. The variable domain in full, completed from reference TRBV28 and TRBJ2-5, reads DVKVTQSSRYLVKRTGEKVFLECVQDMDHENMFWYRQDPGLGLRLIYFSYDVKMKEKGDIPEGYSVSREKKERFSLILESASTNQTSMYLCASNSQGKGETQYFGPGTRLLVL.

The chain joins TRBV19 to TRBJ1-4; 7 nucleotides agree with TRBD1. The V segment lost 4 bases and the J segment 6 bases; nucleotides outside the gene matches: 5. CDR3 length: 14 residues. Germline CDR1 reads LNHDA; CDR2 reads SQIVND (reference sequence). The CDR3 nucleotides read TGTGCCAGTAGTAGACCCACAGGGGATGAAAAACTGTTTTTT. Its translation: CASSRPTGDEKLFF.